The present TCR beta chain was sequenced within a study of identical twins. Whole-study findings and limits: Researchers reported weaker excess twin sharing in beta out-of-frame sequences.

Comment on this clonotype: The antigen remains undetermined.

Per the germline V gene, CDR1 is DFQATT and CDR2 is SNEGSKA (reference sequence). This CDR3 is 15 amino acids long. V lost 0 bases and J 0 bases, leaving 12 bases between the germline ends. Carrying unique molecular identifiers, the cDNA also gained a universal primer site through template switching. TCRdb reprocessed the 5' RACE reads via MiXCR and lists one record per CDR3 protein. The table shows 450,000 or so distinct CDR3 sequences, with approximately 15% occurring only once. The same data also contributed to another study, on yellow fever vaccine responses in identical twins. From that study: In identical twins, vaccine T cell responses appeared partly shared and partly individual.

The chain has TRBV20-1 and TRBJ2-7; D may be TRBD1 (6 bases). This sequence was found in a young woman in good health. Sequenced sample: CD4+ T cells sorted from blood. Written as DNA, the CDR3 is TGCAGTGCTAGAGATCTGACAGGATCCTCCTACGAGCAGTACTTC. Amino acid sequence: CSARDLTGSSYEQYF.